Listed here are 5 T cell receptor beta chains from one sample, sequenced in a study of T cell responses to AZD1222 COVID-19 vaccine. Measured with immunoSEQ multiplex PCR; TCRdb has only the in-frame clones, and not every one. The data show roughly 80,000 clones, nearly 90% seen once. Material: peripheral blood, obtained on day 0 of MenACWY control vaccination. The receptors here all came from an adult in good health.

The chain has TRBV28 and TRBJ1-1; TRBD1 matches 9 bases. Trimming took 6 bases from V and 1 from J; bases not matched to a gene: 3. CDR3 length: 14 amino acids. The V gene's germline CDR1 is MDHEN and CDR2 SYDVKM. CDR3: CASRETGGNTEAFF. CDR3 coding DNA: TGTGCCAGCAGGGAGACAGGGGGGAACACTGAAGCTTTCTTT.

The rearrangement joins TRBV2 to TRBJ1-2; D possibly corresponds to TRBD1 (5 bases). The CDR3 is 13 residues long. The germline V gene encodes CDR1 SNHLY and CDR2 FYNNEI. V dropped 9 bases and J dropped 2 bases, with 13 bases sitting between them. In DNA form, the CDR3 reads TGTGCCAGGGACCGGGACGGAAACTATGGCTACACCTTC. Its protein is CARDRDGNYGYTF.

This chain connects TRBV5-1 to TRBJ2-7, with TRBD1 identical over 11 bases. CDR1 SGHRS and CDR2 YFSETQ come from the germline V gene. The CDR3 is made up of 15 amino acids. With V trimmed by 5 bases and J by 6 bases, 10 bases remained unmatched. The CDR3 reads CASRPGTGGSVEQYF. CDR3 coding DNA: TGCGCCAGCAGGCCCGGGACAGGGGGTTCCGTCGAGCAGTACTTC.

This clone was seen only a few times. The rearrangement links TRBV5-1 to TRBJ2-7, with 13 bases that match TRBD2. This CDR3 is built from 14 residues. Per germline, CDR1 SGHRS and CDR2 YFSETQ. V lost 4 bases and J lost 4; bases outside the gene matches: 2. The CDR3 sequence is CASSGGLAGYEQYF. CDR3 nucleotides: TGCGCCAGCAGCGGGGGACTAGCGGGGTACGAGCAGTACTTC. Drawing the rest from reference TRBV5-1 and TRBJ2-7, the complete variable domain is KAGVTQTPRYLIKTRGQQVTLSCSPISGHRSVSWYQQTPGQGLQFLFEYFSETQRNKGNFPGRFSGRQFSNSRSEMNVSTLELGDSALYLCASSGGLAGYEQYFGPGTRLTVT.

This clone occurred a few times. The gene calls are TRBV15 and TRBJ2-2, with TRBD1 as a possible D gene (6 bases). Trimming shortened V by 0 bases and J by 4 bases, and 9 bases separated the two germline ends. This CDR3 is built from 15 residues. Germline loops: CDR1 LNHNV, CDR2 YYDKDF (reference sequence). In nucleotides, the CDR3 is TGTGCCACCAGCAGAGATGGACAGAGCACCGGGGAGCTGTTTTTT. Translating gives CATSRDGQSTGELFF.